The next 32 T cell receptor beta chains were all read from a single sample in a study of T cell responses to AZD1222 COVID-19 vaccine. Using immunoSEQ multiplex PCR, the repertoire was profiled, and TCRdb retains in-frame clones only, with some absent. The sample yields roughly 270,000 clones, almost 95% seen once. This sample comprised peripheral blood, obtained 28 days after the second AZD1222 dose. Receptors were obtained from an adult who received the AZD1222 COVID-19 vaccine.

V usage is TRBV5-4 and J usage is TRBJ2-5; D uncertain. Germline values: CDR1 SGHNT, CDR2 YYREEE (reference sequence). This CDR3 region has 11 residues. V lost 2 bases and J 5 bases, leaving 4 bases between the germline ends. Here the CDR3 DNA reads TGTGCCAGCAGCTTCAAGGAGACCCAGTACTTC. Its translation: CASSFKETQYF.

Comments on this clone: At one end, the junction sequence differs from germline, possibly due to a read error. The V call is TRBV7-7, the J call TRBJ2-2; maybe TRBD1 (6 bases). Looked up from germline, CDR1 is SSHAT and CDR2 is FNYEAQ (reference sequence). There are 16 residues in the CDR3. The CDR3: CASSLEWGLGTGELFF. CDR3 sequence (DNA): TGTGCTAGCAGCTTAGAATGGGGGCTCGGCACCGGGGAGCTGTTTTTT.

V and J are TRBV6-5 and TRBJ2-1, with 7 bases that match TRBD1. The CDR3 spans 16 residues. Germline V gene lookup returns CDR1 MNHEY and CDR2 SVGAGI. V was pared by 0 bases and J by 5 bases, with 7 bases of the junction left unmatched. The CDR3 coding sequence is TGTGCCAGCAGTTACTCAAGAACAGGGGCCAACAATGAGCAGTTCTTC. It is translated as CASSYSRTGANNEQFF.

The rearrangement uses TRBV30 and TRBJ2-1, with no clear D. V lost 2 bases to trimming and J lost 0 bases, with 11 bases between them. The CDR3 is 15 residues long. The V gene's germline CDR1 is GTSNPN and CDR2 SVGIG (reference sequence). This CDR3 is CAWSSSSGSYNEQFF. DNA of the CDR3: TGTGCCTGGAGTAGTAGCTCGGGCTCCTACAATGAGCAGTTCTTC.

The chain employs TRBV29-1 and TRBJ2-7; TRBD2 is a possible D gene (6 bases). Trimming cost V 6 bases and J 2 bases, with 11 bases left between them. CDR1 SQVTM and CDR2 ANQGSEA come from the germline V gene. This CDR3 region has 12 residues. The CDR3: CSVAGGTYEQYF. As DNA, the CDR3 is TGCAGCGTCGCTGGGGGGACCTACGAGCAGTACTTC.

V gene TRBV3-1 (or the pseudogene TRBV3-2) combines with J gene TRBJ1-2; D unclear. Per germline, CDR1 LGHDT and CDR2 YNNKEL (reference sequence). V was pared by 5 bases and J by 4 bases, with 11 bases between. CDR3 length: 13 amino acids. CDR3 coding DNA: TGTGCCAGCAGCGACGCAGACGTCTATGGCTACACCTTC. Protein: CASSDADVYGYTF.

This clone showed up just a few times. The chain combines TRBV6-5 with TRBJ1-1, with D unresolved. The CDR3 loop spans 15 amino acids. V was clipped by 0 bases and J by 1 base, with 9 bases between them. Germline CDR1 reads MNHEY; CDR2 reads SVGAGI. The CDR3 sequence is CASSYSASRNTEAFF. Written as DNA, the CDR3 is TGTGCCAGCAGTTACTCAGCAAGCCGGAACACTGAAGCTTTCTTT.

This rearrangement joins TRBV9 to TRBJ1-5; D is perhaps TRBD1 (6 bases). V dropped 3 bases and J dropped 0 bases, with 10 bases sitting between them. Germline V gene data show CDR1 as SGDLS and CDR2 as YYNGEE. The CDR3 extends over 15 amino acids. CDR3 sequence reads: CASSATGYSNQPQHF. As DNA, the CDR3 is TGTGCCAGCAGCGCGACAGGTTATAGCAATCAGCCCCAGCATTTT. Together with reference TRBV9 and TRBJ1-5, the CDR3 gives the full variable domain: DSGVTQTPKHLITATGQRVTLRCSPRSGDLSVYWYQQSLDQGLQFLIQYYNGEERAKGNILERFSAQQFPDLHSELNLSSLELGDSALYFCASSATGYSNQPQHFGDGTRLSIL.

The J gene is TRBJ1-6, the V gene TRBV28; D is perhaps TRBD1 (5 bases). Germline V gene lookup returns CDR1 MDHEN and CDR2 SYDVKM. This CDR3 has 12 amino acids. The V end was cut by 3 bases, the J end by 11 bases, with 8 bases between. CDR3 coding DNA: TGTGCCAGCAGTTTTGACAGCCCACCCCTCCACTTT. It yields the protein CASSFDSPPLHF.

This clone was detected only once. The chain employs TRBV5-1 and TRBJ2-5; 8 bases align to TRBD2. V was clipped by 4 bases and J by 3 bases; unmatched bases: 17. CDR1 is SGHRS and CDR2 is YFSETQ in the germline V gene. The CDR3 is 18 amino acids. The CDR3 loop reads CASSRTRRAGAPEETQYF. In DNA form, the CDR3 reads TGCGCCAGCAGCCGCACGAGGAGAGCGGGGGCCCCAGAAGAGACCCAGTACTTC.

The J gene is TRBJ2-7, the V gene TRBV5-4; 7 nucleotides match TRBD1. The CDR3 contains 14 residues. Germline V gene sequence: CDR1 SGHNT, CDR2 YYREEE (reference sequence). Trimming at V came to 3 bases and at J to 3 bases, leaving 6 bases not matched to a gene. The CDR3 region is CASSSITGDYEQYF. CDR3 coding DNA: TGTGCCAGCAGCTCTATAACAGGGGACTACGAGCAGTACTTC.

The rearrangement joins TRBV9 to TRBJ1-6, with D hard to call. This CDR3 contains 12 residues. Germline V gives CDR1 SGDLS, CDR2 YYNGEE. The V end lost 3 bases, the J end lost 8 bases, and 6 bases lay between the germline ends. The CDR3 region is CASSGRDSPLHF. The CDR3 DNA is TGTGCCAGCAGCGGAAGGGATTCACCCCTCCACTTT.

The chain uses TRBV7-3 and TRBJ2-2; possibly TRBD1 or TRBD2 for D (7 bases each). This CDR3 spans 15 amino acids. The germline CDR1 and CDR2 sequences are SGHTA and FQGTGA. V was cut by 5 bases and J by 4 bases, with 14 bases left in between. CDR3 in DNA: TGTGCCAGCAGCCAGGGGGGGCCTATCACCGGGGAGCTGTTTTTT. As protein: CASSQGGPITGELFF.

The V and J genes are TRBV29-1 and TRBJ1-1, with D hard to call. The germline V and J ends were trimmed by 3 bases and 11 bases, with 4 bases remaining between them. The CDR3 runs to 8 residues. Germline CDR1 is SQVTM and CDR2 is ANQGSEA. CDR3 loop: CSVDSAFF. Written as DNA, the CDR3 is TGCAGCGTTGATTCGGCTTTCTTT.

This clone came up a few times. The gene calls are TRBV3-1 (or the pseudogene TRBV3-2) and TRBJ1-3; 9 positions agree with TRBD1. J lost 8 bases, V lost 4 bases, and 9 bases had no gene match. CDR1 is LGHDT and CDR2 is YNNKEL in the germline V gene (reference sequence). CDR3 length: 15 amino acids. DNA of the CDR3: TGTGCCAGCAGCCCCGGGACAGGGACAGGAGACACCATATATTTT. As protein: CASSPGTGTGDTIYF.

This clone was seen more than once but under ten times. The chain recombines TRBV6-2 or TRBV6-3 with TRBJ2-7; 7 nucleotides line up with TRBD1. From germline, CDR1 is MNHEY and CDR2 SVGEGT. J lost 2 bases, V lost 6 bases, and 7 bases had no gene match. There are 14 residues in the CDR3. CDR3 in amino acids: CASSFRQGAYEQYF. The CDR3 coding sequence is TGTGCCAGCAGCTTTCGGCAGGGGGCCTACGAGCAGTACTTC.

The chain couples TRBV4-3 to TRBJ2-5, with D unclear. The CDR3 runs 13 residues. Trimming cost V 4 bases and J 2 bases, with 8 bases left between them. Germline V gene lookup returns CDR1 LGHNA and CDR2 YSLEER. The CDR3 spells CASSLSTQETQYF. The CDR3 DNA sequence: TGCGCCAGCAGCCTCTCCACTCAAGAGACCCAGTACTTC.

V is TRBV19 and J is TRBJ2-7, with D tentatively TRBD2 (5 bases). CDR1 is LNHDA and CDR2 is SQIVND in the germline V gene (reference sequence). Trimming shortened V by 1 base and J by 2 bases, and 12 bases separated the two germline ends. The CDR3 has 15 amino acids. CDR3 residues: CASSIASSGPYEQYF. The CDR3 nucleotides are TGTGCCAGTAGTATAGCCTCCAGCGGCCCCTACGAGCAGTACTTC. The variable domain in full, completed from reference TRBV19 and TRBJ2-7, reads DGGITQSPKYLFRKEGQNVTLSCEQNLNHDAMYWYRQDPGQGLRLIYYSQIVNDFQKGDIAEGYSVSREKKESFPLTVTSAQKNPTAFYLCASSIASSGPYEQYFGPGTRLTVT.

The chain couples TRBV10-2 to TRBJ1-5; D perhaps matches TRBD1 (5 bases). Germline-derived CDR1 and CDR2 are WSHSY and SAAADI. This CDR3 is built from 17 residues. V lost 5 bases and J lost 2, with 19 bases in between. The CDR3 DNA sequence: TGCGCCAGCAGTAAAGGACCCCAGGAGGGGCGCAATCAGCCCCAGCATTTT. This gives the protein CASSKGPQEGRNQPQHF.

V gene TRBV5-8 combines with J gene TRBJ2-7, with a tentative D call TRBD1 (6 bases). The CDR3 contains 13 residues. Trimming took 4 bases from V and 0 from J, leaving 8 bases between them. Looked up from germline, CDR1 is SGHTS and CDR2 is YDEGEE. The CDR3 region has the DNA TGTGCCAGCAGCCACAGGGTCTCCTACGAGCAGTACTTC. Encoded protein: CASSHRVSYEQYF.

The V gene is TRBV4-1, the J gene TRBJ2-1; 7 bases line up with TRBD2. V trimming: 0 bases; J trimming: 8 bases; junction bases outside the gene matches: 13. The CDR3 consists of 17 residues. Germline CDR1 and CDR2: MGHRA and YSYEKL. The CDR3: CASSQEPYGGVVDEQFF. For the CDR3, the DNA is TGCGCCAGCAGCCAAGAACCCTATGGGGGGGTTGTTGATGAGCAGTTCTTC.

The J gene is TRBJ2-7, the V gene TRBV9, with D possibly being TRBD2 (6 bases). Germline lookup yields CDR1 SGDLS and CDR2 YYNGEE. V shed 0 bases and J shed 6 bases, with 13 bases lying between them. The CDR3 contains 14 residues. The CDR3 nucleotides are TGTGCCAGCAGCGTAGGGACGGGGCGGGGCGAGCAGTACTTC. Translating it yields CASSVGTGRGEQYF.

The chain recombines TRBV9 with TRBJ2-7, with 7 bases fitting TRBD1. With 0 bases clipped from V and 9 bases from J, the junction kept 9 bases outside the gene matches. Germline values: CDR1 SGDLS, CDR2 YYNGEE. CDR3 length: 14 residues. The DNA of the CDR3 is TGTGCCAGCAGCGTAGGGGACAGAGCTCTCGGGCAGTACTTC. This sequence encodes CASSVGDRALGQYF.

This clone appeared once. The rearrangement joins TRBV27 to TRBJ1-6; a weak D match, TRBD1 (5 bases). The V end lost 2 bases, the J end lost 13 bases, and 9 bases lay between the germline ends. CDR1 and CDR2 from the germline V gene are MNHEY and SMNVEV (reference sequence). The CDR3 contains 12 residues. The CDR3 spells CASSLERGPLHF. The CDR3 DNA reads TGTGCCAGCAGTTTAGAACGGGGCCCCCTCCACTTT.

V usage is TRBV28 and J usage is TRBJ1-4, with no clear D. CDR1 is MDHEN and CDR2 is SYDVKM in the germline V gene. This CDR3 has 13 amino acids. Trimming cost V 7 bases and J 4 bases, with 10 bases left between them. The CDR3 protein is CASNQGDNEKLFF. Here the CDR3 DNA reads TGTGCCAGCAATCAAGGAGATAATGAAAAACTGTTTTTT.

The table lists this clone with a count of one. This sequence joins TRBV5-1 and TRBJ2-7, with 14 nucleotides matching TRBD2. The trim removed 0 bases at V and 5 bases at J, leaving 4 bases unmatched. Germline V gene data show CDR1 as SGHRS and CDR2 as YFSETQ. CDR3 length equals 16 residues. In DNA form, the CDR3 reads TGCGCCAGCAGCTTGGAGGGGACTAGCGGGGGTGACGAGCAGTACTTC. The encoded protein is CASSLEGTSGGDEQYF.

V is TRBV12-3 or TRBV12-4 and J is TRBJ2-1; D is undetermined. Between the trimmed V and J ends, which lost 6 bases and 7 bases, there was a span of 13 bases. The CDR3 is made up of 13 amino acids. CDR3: CASRLDGRNEQFF. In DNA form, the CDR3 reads TGTGCCAGCAGATTGGACGGCCGGAATGAGCAGTTCTTC.

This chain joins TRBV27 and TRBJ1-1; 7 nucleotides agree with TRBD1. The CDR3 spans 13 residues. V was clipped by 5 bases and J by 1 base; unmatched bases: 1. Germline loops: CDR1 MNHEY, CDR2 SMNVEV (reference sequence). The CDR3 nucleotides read TGTGCCAGCAGTCAGGGGGGGAACACTGAAGCTTTCTTT. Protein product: CASSQGGNTEAFF.

The CDR3 DNA reads as TGTGCCAGCAGCCCCGACGGGGCAGGGACTAACTATGGCTACACCTTC. The encoded protein is CASSPDGAGTNYGYTF. The chain is built from TRBV4-2 and TRBJ1-2; D may be TRBD1 (5 bases). The CDR3 runs to 16 residues. Germline CDR1 is LGHNA and CDR2 is YNFKEQ. V lost 4 bases, J lost 0 bases, and 15 bases lay in between.

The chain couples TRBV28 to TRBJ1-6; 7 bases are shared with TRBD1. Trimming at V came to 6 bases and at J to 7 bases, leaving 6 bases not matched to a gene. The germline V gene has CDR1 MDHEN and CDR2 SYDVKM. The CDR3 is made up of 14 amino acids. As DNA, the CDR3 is TGTGCCAGCAGGAACAGGGGTGGGAATTCACCCCTCCACTTT. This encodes CASRNRGGNSPLHF.

CDR3 nucleotides: TGTGCCAGCAGTTCCCCGGGGCCTTCTACGAAGCAGTACTTC. As protein: CASSSPGPSTKQYF. The rearrangement uses TRBV28 and TRBJ2-7; either TRBD1 or TRBD2 may fit D (5 bases each). V was cut by 4 bases and J by 8 bases, with 18 bases left in between. The germline gives CDR1 MDHEN, CDR2 SYDVKM. The CDR3 covers 14 residues.

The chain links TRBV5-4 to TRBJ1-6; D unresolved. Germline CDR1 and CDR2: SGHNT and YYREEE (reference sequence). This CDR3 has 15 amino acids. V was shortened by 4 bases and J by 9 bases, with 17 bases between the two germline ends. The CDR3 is CASSPGRNIGSPLHF. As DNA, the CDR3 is TGTGCCAGCAGCCCTGGACGGAATATTGGTTCACCCCTCCACTTT. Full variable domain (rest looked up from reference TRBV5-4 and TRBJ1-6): ETGVTQSPTHLIKTRGQQVTLRCSSQSGHNTVSWYQQALGQGPQFIFQYYREEENGRGNFPPRFSGLQFPNYSSELNVNALELDDSALYLCASSPGRNIGSPLHFGNGTRLTVT.